This T cell receptor beta chain is from a study of chemoradiotherapy in HPV16-positive cancers. Overall study results and limits: During treatment, candidate HPV-specific clones and E7-related motifs expanded in tumor. Better recurrence-free survival went with HPV-responsive T-cell expansion in HPV16-positive patients.

CDR1 KGHSH and CDR2 LQKENI come from the germline V gene. Between the trimmed V and J ends, which lost 3 bases and 7 bases, there was a span of 16 bases. This CDR3 spans 14 amino acids. Profiling relied on immunoSEQ multiplex PCR, and the TCRdb table lists in-frame clones only, not all of them. The repertoire holds approximately 28,000 clones, with about 90% as singletons. A note on this clone: The antigen is undetermined.

Samples were taken several times over chemoradiotherapy. The chain employs TRBV18 and TRBJ2-7, with D possibly being TRBD2 (5 bases). The source was blood, collected from a patient who underwent chemoradiotherapy. This sequence was found in a human donor with HPV-associated anogenital cancer. CDR3 sequence: CASSPVRSPGEQYF. In DNA form, the CDR3 reads TGTGCCAGCTCACCGGTGCGCTCCCCGGGGGAGCAGTACTTC.